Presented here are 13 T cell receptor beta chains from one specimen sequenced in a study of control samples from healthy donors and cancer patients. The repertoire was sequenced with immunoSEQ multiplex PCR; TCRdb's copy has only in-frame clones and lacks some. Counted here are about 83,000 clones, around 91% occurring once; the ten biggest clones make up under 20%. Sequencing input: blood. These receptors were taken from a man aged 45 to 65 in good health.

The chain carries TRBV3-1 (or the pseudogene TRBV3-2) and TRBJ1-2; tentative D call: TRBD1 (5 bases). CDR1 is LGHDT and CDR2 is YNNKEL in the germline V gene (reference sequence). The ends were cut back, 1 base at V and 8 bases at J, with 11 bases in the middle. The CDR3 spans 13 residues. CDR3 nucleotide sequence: TGTGCCAGCAGCCAAGCAGGGACGCGCGGCTACACCTTC. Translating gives CASSQAGTRGYTF.

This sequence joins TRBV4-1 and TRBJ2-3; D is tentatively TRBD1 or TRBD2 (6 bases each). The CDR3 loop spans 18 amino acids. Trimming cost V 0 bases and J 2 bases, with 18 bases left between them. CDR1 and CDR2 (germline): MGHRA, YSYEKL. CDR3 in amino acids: CASSQDKGGNPHTDTQYF. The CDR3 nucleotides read TGCGCCAGCAGCCAAGATAAGGGGGGCAACCCGCACACAGATACGCAGTATTTT.

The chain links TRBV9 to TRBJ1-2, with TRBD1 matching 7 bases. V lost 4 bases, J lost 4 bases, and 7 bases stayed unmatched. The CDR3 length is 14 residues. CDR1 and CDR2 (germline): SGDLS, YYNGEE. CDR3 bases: TGTGCCAGCAGCCCGAGACAGGGCAGCTATGGCTACACCTTC. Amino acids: CASSPRQGSYGYTF. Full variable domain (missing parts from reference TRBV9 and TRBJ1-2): DSGVTQTPKHLITATGQRVTLRCSPRSGDLSVYWYQQSLDQGLQFLIQYYNGEERAKGNILERFSAQQFPDLHSELNLSSLELGDSALYFCASSPRQGSYGYTFGSGTRLTVV.

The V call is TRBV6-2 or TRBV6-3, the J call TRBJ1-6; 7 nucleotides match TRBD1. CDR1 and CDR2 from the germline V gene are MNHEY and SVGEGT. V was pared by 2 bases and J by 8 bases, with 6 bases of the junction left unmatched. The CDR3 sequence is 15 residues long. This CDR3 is CASSYPDRLDSPLHF. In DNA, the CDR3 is TGTGCCAGCAGTTACCCGGACAGGCTTGATTCACCCCTCCACTTT.

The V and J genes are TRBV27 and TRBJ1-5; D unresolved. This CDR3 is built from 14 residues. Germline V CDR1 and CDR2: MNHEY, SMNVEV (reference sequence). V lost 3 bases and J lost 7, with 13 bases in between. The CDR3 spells CASSLEGRGQPQHF. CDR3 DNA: TGTGCCAGCAGTTTGGAGGGCCGAGGACAGCCCCAGCATTTT.

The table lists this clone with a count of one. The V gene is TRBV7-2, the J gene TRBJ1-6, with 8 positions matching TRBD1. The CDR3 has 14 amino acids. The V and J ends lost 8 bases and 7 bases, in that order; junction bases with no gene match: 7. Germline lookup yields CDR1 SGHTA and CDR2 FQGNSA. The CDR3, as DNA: TGTGCCAGCTGGACAGGGAATAACAATTCACCCCTCCACTTT. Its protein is CASWTGNNNSPLHF.

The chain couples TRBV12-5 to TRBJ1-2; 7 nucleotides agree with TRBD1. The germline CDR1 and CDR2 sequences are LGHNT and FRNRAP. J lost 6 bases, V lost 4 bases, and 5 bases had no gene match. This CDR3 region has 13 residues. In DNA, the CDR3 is TGTGCTAGTGGTTCACAGGGGATCGATGGCTACACCTTC. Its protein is CASGSQGIDGYTF. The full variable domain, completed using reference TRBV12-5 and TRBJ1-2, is DARVTQTPRHKVTEMGQEVTMRCQPILGHNTVFWYRQTMMQGLELLAYFRNRAPLDDSGMPKDRFSAEMPDATLATLKIQPSEPRDSAVYFCASGSQGIDGYTFGSGTRLTVV.

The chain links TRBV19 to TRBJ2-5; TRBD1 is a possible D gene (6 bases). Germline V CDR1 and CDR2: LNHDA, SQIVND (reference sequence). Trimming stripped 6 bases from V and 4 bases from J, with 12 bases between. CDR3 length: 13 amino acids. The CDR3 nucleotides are TGTGCCAGTAGAAATCAGGGGATAGAGACCCAGTACTTC. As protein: CASRNQGIETQYF.

The CDR3 DNA sequence: TGCGCCAGCAGCTTGACTAGCGGGGGGATCTACGAGCAGTACTTC. This codes for CASSLTSGGIYEQYF. The rearrangement uses TRBV5-1 and TRBJ2-7; 12 bases agree with TRBD2. Germline V gives CDR1 SGHRS, CDR2 YFSETQ. This CDR3 has 15 residues. The trim removed 1 base at V and 3 bases at J, leaving 2 bases unmatched.

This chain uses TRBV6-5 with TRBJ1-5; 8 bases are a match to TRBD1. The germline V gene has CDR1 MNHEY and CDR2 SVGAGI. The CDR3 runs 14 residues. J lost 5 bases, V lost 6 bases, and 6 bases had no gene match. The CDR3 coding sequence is TGTGCCAGCAGACTAACAGGGGGGGATCAGCCCCAGCATTTT. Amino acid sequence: CASRLTGGDQPQHF.

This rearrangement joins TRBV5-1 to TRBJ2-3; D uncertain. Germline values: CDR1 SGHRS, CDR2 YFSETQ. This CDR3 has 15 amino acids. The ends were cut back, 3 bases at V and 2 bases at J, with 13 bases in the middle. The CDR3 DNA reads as TGCGCCAGCAGCTGGAACCCCGGAGACACAGATACGCAGTATTTT. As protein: CASSWNPGDTDTQYF.

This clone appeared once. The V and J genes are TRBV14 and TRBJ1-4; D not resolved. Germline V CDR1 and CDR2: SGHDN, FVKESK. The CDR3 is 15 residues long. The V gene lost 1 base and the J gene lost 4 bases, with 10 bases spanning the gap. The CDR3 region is CASSQANRFNEKLFF. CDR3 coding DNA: TGTGCCAGCAGCCAAGCCAATAGATTTAATGAAAAACTGTTTTTT.

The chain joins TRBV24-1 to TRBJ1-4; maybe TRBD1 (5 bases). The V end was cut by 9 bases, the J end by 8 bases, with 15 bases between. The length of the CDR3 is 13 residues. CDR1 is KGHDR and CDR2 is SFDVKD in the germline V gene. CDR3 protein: CATGPGQGEKLFF. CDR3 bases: TGTGCCACCGGTCCTGGACAAGGCGAAAAACTGTTTTTT.